These 11 T cell receptor beta chains were all obtained from the same sample, sequenced in a study of breast tumors, draining lymph nodes, adjacent tissues (dated by TCRdb to about 2016). The lymph node samples were taken from the axillary draining lymph nodes of breast cancer patients. The library was produced with multiplex PCR. The sample was run on an Illumina HiSeq 2000. The raw public data were reprocessed by TCRdb itself: fastp quality trimming at Q25, MiXCR clonotype calling, in-frame beta chains only. Identical CDR3 protein sequences are pooled into one entry, listed with their most common genes and DNA. The sample table contains 200,000 to 250,000 distinct CDR3 sequences; only one count was recorded for less than 45% of them. The biggest ten clones account for 3.6% of the sample. Sequenced sample: axillary lymph node tissue. The receptors were sampled from a female donor with breast cancer. Some clones in this sample may be carry-over from other donors' samples.

With respect to this clonotype: Being one base from a much bigger clone, this may be a read error. The CDR3 carries no conserved terminal phenylalanine or tryptophan, so it likely arises from a read error. The rearrangement links TRBV20-1 to TRBJ1-2; D gene uncertain. V lost 3 bases, J lost 4 bases, and 21 bases lay in between. The germline V gene has CDR1 DFQATT and CDR2 SNEGSKA (reference sequence). The CDR3 runs 16 residues. The CDR3 loop reads CSARALAGSAPYGYTL. The CDR3 nucleotides are TGCAGTGCTAGGGCGCTGGCGGGCAGCGCACCCTATGGCTACACCCTC.

In this sample, this clonotype turned up many times. This chain joins TRBV4-2 and TRBJ2-3; D gene uncertain. Trimming took off 2 bases at V and 8 bases at J, with 20 bases between the two ends. Per germline, CDR1 LGHNA and CDR2 YNFKEQ. The CDR3 length is 16 residues. CDR3 nucleotides: TGTGCCAGCAGCCAAAGAAGGGTCGCTCGTAGTGGTACGCAGTATTTT. Translated, it gives CASSQRRVARSGTQYF.

Points on this clonotype: In this CDR3 the conserved last residue, phenylalanine or tryptophan, is missing, so a read error is likely. The chain employs TRBV7-8 and TRBJ1-4, with TRBD1 matching 7 bases. The J segment lost 8 bases and the V segment lost 6 bases, leaving 9 bases of the junction unmatched. The CDR3 is 14 amino acids. Germline V gene sequence: CDR1 SGHVS, CDR2 FQNEAQ. The CDR3 region has the DNA TGTGCCAGCAGTGAGACAGGGTGGTCAGAAAAACTGTTTCTT. This gives the protein CASSETGWSEKLFL.

A remark on this clonotype: Just one base apart from a much larger clone, this may be a read error. The V call is TRBV5-8, the J call TRBJ2-2; 7 bases line up with TRBD2. J lost 4 bases, V lost 2 bases, and 2 bases had no gene match. This CDR3 has 14 residues. CDR1 is SGHTS and CDR2 is YDEGEE in the germline V gene. The DNA for the CDR3 is TGTGCCAGCAGCTTCGGGGGGACCACCGGGGAGCTGTTTTTT. Amino acid sequence: CASSFGGTTGELFF.

Details on this clonotype: A read error may be the cause here, since a much bigger clone is one base away. The chain carries TRBV20-1 and TRBJ1-2, with D unresolved. V was trimmed by 6 bases and J by 4 bases, leaving 21 bases between them. CDR3 length equals 15 residues. Germline V lookup: CDR1 DFQATT, CDR2 SNEGSKA (reference sequence). In nucleotides, the CDR3 is TGCAGTGCCAATAAGATAGGAAAGCTCGCCTATGGCTACACCTTC. The encoded protein is CSANKIGKLAYGYTF.

This clonotype was seen a handful of times. J is TRBJ2-5 and V is TRBV20-1; tentative D call: TRBD2 (5 bases). There are 13 residues in the CDR3. Trimming removed 1 base at V and 4 bases at J, with 10 bases between. Germline V gene lookup returns CDR1 DFQATT and CDR2 SNEGSKA (reference sequence). CDR3 region: CSARVSGRETQYF. CDR3 coding DNA: TGCAGTGCTAGAGTCAGCGGCCGAGAGACCCAGTACTTC.

As concerns this clonotype: This may arise from a read error, as a much more abundant clone is one base away. The chain is built from TRBV6-5 and TRBJ1-3; the D is unclear. Germline V gene lookup returns CDR1 MNHEY and CDR2 SVGAGI. Deletions cut 6 bases from V and 0 bases from J, with 12 bases between. The CDR3 loop spans 15 amino acids. CDR3 bases: TGTGCCAGCAGGCCTCCAAGGACCTCTGGAAACACCATATATTTT. Its protein product is CASRPPRTSGNTIYF.

This clonotype came up once. The chain couples TRBV20-1 to TRBJ1-1; 7 nucleotides agree with TRBD1. V was pared by 0 bases and J by 1 base, with 5 bases of the junction left unmatched. The CDR3 length is 15 residues. Germline V CDR1 and CDR2: DFQATT, SNEGSKA (reference sequence). The CDR3 sequence: CSARDVGQKNTEAFF. DNA for the CDR3: TGCAGTGCTAGAGATGTGGGACAGAAGAACACTGAAGCTTTCTTT.

At least ten counts were recorded for this clonotype. The rearrangement uses TRBV25-1 and TRBJ2-3; TRBD1 aligns across 9 bases. V was pared by 8 bases and J by 3 bases, with 12 bases of the junction left unmatched. The germline V gene has CDR1 MGHDK and CDR2 SYGVNS. The CDR3 contains 16 residues. The CDR3, as DNA: TGTGCCAGCGGCCCCGGGACAGGGATAAGGACAGATACGCAGTATTTT. Encoded protein: CASGPGTGIRTDTQYF.

This clonotype has at least ten counts. V usage is TRBV5-8 and J usage is TRBJ1-6; 7 nucleotides align to TRBD1. The CDR3 length is 12 residues. Per germline, CDR1 SGHTS and CDR2 YDEGEE. V lost 4 bases, J lost 12 bases, and 4 bases stayed unmatched. As DNA, the CDR3 is TGTGCCAGCAGCCCAGGGGGGGGACCCCTCCACTTT. This codes for CASSPGGGPLHF.

V is TRBV3-1 and J is TRBJ2-1; TRBD2 aligns across 9 bases. V shed 3 bases, J shed 4 bases, and the junction held 4 bases outside the gene matches. CDR3 length: 15 residues. The germline V gene has CDR1 LGHDT and CDR2 YNNKEL (reference sequence). The CDR3 protein is CASSQGLARYNEQFF. The CDR3 nucleotides read TGTGCCAGCAGCCAGGGACTAGCTAGGTACAATGAGCAGTTCTTC.